This T cell receptor beta chain was retrieved from a study of response to subunit inactivated influenza vaccine. TCRdb re-derived calls from the RT-PCR reads in MiXCR, one entry per CDR3 protein. The sample includes 500,000 to 600,000 distinct CDR3 sequences, roughly 10% of them seen just once. The CDR3 runs 12 residues. Unmatched junction bases numbered 8, after V lost 6 bases and J lost 9 bases. Per the germline V gene, CDR1 is SGHDT and CDR2 is YYEEEE. This clonotype has more than one count but fewer than ten. The same sample was also used in a study of T cells expressing NK-cell markers. That work contributes: For TCR beta, cDNA was produced by 5'RACE template switching with UMIs. Each TCR beta repertoire originated in sorted T cells that were CD3+CD56+NKG2C+, CD3+CD56+NKG2C- or CD3+CD56-NKG2C+. Out of eight donors sequenced, seven tested HCMV-seropositive and the remaining one seronegative. Dominant NKG2C+ clonotypes accounted for about 1.0-8% of CD8+ T cells in six donors. Whether expanded NKG2C+ T cell clones recognized HCMV stayed uncertain.

Sequenced here: PBMCs from blood, sampled on the day of vaccination. V and J are TRBV5-6 and TRBJ1-1, with 7 bases that match TRBD1. This sequence originates from a man aged 45-65 years who received an inactivated influenza vaccine. CDR3 sequence reads: CASTRDSRQAFF. DNA for the CDR3: TGTGCCAGCACGCGGGACAGCCGACAAGCTTTCTTT.